This entry features one T cell receptor beta chain sequence. The antigen is unknown. This specimen comes from a study of spatial heterogeneity in lung cancer. The study, taken as a whole, reports: Tumoral mutation counts were tracked by counts of expanded intratumoral alpha and beta TCRs.

Using its own MiXCR run on the 5' RACE reads, TCRdb lists one record per CDR3 protein. The sample carries several thousand distinct CDR3 sequences, roughly a tenth recorded once. The CDR3 has 15 residues. Unmatched junction bases numbered 7, after V lost 0 bases and J lost 10 bases. Germline CDR1 is SGDLS and CDR2 is YYNGEE. Time point: sample taken at primary tumor resection. Whole RNA came from tumor, nontumor lung or frozen PBMC and was sequenced without being sorted. This TCR was sampled from a male donor with early-stage non-small cell lung cancer. Sample: lung tumor tissue, taken at surgery. The J gene is TRBJ1-6, the V gene TRBV9; 7 positions match TRBD1. The CDR3 DNA is TGTGCCAGCAGCGTAGAGGGGGCTCCGGCCTCACCCCTCCACTTT. This sequence encodes CASSVEGAPASPLHF.